Presented here are 20 T cell receptor beta chains from one specimen sequenced in a study of graft-versus-host responses after intestinal transplantation. The table came from immunoSEQ multiplex PCR; TCRdb's copy has only in-frame clones and leaves some out. The sample records around 88,000 clones, more than 85% being singletons. No antigen has been identified for these receptors. Specimen: unstimulated CD8+ T cells sorted from spleen or lymph node cells, collected before transplant. All receptors come from a human donor who was the organ donor for an intestinal transplant.

This chain links TRBV7-8 with TRBJ1-2; 7 nucleotides match TRBD1. CDR1 and CDR2 from the germline V gene are SGHVS and FQNEAQ. CDR3 size: 15 residues. Germline trimming cut 5 bases from V and 2 bases from J; bases unmatched to any gene: 8. The CDR3 is CASSGEGAGNYGYTF. The CDR3 DNA reads as TGTGCCAGCAGCGGCGAGGGGGCGGGCAACTATGGCTACACCTTC. Full variable domain (rest looked up from reference TRBV7-8 and TRBJ1-2): GAGVSQSPRYKVAKRGQDVALRCDPISGHVSLFWYQQALGQGPEFLTYFQNEAQLDKSGLPSDRFFAERPEGSVSTLKIQRTQQEDSAVYLCASSGEGAGNYGYTFGSGTRLTVV.

V and J are TRBV19 and TRBJ2-2; no clear D. This CDR3 comprises 18 residues. From germline, CDR1 is LNHDA and CDR2 SQIVND (reference sequence). The ends were cut back, 1 base at V and 9 bases at J, with 24 bases in the middle. The CDR3 sequence: CASSIVGLRPSLSRELFF. CDR3 nucleotides: TGTGCCAGTAGTATAGTAGGGTTGAGGCCATCGTTAAGCAGGGAGCTGTTTTTT.

This clone was seen just once. Here the CDR3 reads CASSVGDLGSYEQYF. The DNA of the CDR3 is TGTGCCAGCAGCGTAGGAGATCTTGGTTCCTACGAGCAGTACTTC. The V gene is TRBV9, the J gene TRBJ2-5; D not certain. The J call could be wrong; TRBJ2-7 is a better fit for the DNA end. The CDR3 sequence is 15 residues long. Germline CDR1 reads SGDLS; CDR2 reads YYNGEE.

The rearrangement links TRBV9 to TRBJ2-2; TRBD2 matches at 12 bases. Trimming cost V 3 bases and J 2 bases; bases outside gene matches: 5. The CDR3 contains 17 residues. The germline gives CDR1 SGDLS, CDR2 YYNGEE. The CDR3: CASSGLAGAHNTGELFF. The CDR3 nucleotides are TGTGCCAGCAGCGGACTAGCGGGGGCCCACAACACCGGGGAGCTGTTTTTT.

The rearrangement links TRBV6-5 to TRBJ1-2, with 7 nucleotides matching TRBD1. CDR3 length: 13 residues. In germline, CDR1 is MNHEY, CDR2 SVGAGI. Losses at the gene ends were 6 bases for V and 3 bases for J; bases not matched to a gene: 4. CDR3 sequence: CASRAGGYYGYTF. The CDR3 nucleotides are TGTGCCAGCAGAGCAGGGGGTTACTATGGCTACACCTTC.

This chain uses TRBV19 with TRBJ1-2, with D uncertain. This CDR3 is built from 13 residues. With 7 bases removed from V and 10 bases from J, the gap between germline ends came to 19 bases. Germline values: CDR1 LNHDA, CDR2 SQIVND (reference sequence). The chain's CDR3 is CASIGIGTDPYTF. The DNA for the CDR3 is TGTGCCAGTATCGGGATAGGAACCGACCCCTACACCTTC. Drawing the rest from reference TRBV19 and TRBJ1-2, the complete variable domain is DGGITQSPKYLFRKEGQNVTLSCEQNLNHDAMYWYRQDPGQGLRLIYYSQIVNDFQKGDIAEGYSVSREKKESFPLTVTSAQKNPTAFYLCASIGIGTDPYTFGSGTRLTVV.

This clone was counted a single time. In nucleotides, the CDR3 is TGTGCCAGCAGCTTTAAAGGGTGGCCTGAAGCTTTCTTT. Translating it yields CASSFKGWPEAFF. The chain joins TRBV11-2 to TRBJ1-1; D uncertain. This CDR3 has 13 residues. Germline CDR1 SGHAT, CDR2 FQNNGV. V lost 3 bases, J lost 6 bases, and 11 bases lay in between.

The genes are TRBV4-1 and TRBJ1-1; unclear D gene. V lost 0 bases, J lost 7 bases, and 12 bases lay in between. The CDR3 is 14 residues long. Germline CDR1 is MGHRA and CDR2 is YSYEKL. CDR3 coding DNA: TGCGCCAGCAGCCAAGATTTGGGGTCTAGTGAAGCTTTCTTT. It codes for CASSQDLGSSEAFF.

V gene TRBV15 combines with J gene TRBJ2-1; 12 bases are a match to TRBD2. Germline CDR1 LNHNV, CDR2 YYDKDF (reference sequence). Trimming cost V 0 bases and J 4 bases; bases outside gene matches: 7. CDR3 length: 18 residues. In nucleotides, the CDR3 is TGTGCCACCAGCAGAGAAGTGGGAACTAGCGGGGGGTACAATGAGCAGTTCTTC. Its protein product is CATSREVGTSGGYNEQFF.

The chain combines TRBV6-1 with TRBJ1-3; D remains unclear. CDR1 and CDR2 (germline): MNHNS, SASEGT. CDR3 length: 18 amino acids. Trimming took off 1 base at V and 4 bases at J, with 20 bases between the two ends. The CDR3 nucleotides are TGTGCCAGCAGTGAAGATCGTGGACCGATTGGGCTAGGAAACACCATATATTTT. Its translation is CASSEDRGPIGLGNTIYF.

This chain links TRBV7-6 with TRBJ2-5; D might be TRBD2 (6 bases). Trimming removed 5 bases from V and 4 bases from J, with 11 bases in between. There are 13 residues in the CDR3. CDR1 and CDR2 from the germline V gene are SGHVS and FNYEAQ. CDR3 sequence (DNA): TGTGCCAGCAGCCCCCCGGGGGTAGAGACCCAGTACTTC. Its protein is CASSPPGVETQYF.

This chain links TRBV6-1 with TRBJ1-2, with unresolved D. CDR1 and CDR2 from the germline V gene are MNHNS and SASEGT. The CDR3 spans 15 residues. V lost 3 bases and J lost 0, with 11 bases in between. The chain's CDR3 is CASSEMDGANYGYTF. In nucleotides, the CDR3 is TGTGCCAGCAGTGAGATGGACGGAGCTAACTATGGCTACACCTTC.

As DNA, the CDR3 is TGTGCCAGCAGCCCTGTAATCGGGTTTAGCGGGGGTACGCTACGGGCCTACAATGAGCAGTTCTTC. Translating gives CASSPVIGFSGGTLRAYNEQFF. V and J are TRBV7-6 and TRBJ2-1; 9 bases map to TRBD2. The trim removed 5 bases at V and 2 bases at J, leaving 25 bases unmatched. The CDR3 extends over 22 amino acids. Germline V gene lookup returns CDR1 SGHVS and CDR2 FNYEAQ.

This clone was counted once. The chain recombines TRBV5-4 with TRBJ2-1; a weak D match, TRBD2 (6 bases). Germline V CDR1 and CDR2: SGHNT, YYREEE (reference sequence). V gave up 1 base and J gave up 8 bases, with 13 bases separating them. This CDR3 is 14 amino acids long. CDR3 sequence reads: CASSLYWGGYEQFF. The CDR3 nucleotides are TGTGCCAGCAGCTTGTACTGGGGAGGCTATGAGCAGTTCTTC.

The chain has TRBV7-9 and TRBJ2-6; 9 bases are a match to TRBD1. Germline lookup yields CDR1 SEHNR and CDR2 FQNEAQ (reference sequence). The CDR3 is made up of 16 amino acids. V lost 5 bases, J lost 4 bases, and 6 bases stayed unmatched. CDR3 protein: CASSDYRGPGANVLTF. CDR3 DNA sequence: TGTGCCAGCAGCGATTACAGGGGGCCCGGGGCCAACGTCCTGACTTTC.

This CDR3 reads CASSPDRGGEKLFF. DNA of the CDR3: TGTGCCAGCAGTCCGGACAGGGGGGGAGAAAAACTGTTTTTT. The V call is TRBV27, the J call TRBJ1-4, with 10 bases matching TRBD1. V trimming: 5 bases; J trimming: 8 bases; junction bases outside the gene matches: 5. CDR1 and CDR2 from the germline V gene are MNHEY and SMNVEV (reference sequence). The CDR3 totals 14 residues.

V and J are TRBV9 and TRBJ1-1, with a weak D call TRBD1 (5 bases). V was shortened by 7 bases and J by 4 bases, with 11 bases between the two germline ends. This CDR3 contains 12 residues. Per the germline V gene, CDR1 is SGDLS and CDR2 is YYNGEE. The DNA for the CDR3 is TGTGCCAGCGGGGGGAGTAGCACTGAAGCTTTCTTT. Amino acids: CASGGSSTEAFF.

CDR3 sequence (DNA): TGTGCCAGCAGTGTCCCGGACAGGGGACCTTATGGCTACACCTTC. Residues: CASSVPDRGPYGYTF. The chain combines TRBV6-1 with TRBJ1-2, with 9 nucleotides matching TRBD1. The trim removed 4 bases at V and 5 bases at J, leaving 8 bases unmatched. The CDR3 is 15 residues long. Germline lookup yields CDR1 MNHNS and CDR2 SASEGT.

J is TRBJ1-6 and V is TRBV28; D not resolved. V was cut by 2 bases and J by 7 bases, with 9 bases left in between. The CDR3 runs to 14 residues. Germline CDR1 MDHEN, CDR2 SYDVKM. In DNA, the CDR3 is TGTGCCAGCAGTTTAAGGGTTAGCAATTCACCCCTCCACTTT. This translates into CASSLRVSNSPLHF.

The chain links TRBV10-1 to TRBJ2-7, with 12 bases identical to TRBD2. Germline CDR1 is WNHNN and CDR2 is SYGVQD (reference sequence). The V gene end was trimmed by 6 bases and the J gene end by 7 bases; junction bases not matched to a gene: 7. CDR3 length: 14 amino acids. The DNA for the CDR3 is TGCGCCAGCAGCCTACTAGCGGGGGGAGATGAGCAGTACTTC. This codes for CASSLLAGGDEQYF.